This T cell receptor (beta chain) was observed in a study of blood T cell repertoires in COVID-19. Whole-study context: PBMCs, B-cell-depleted T cells, or T cells provided the cDNA or gDNA that made up the material.

In the original analysis: Amplified reference gene primers provided the basis for estimating nucleated cell counts. The protocol was immunoSEQ multiplex PCR, while the TCRdb copy is restricted to in-frame clones and leaves out a portion. V and J calls and clone size are those listed in that table; D and trimming were worked out from the DNA. The sample consists of approximately 150,000 clones, 65% to 80% of them appearing once. V lost 4 bases to trimming and J lost 5 bases; unmatched junction nucleotides: 6. In germline, CDR1 is GTSNPN, CDR2 SVGIG (reference sequence). The CDR3 totals 15 residues. The sequenced sample consisted of peripheral blood. The gene calls are TRBV30 and TRBJ2-3; 13 nucleotides align to TRBD2. The source of this sequence is a woman between 55 and 75 years old with acute or convalescent COVID-19. In nucleotides, the CDR3 is TGTGCCTGGAAAGGACTAGCGGGAGTTGTAGATACGCAGTATTTT. This sequence encodes CAWKGLAGVVDTQYF.